Only a few counts were recorded for the clone carrying this TCR beta chain. The antigen remains unidentified. Germline values: CDR1 SGDLS, CDR2 YYNGEE. The CDR3 has 12 residues. Trimming pared 0 bases from V and 7 bases from J, leaving 4 bases between. The data are from a study of CD8 T cells in ankylosing spondylitis. Quantitative 5'-RACE with molecular barcodes produced the TCR beta libraries. In TCRdb, the 5' RACE reads were re-called with MiXCR into one record per CDR3 protein. The repertoire holds about 700,000 distinct CDR3 sequences, with around a fifth as singletons. Findings of the study overall: According to the report, clones linked to the disease were significantly enriched in matched synovial fluid samples taken from ankylosing spondylitis patients. In ankylosing spondylitis blood, a motif of seven to nine highly homologous TCR beta variants appeared characteristic.

Sequenced sample: blood, either unsorted or a sorted T cell fraction (not recorded which). The chain recombines TRBV9 with TRBJ2-2; D gene unclear. This receptor was identified in a male donor with ankylosing spondylitis. CDR3 protein: CASSVENGELFF. CDR3 DNA sequence: TGTGCCAGCAGCGTAGAAAACGGGGAGCTGTTTTTT. The full variable domain, with the rest looked up from reference TRBV9 and TRBJ2-2, is DSGVTQTPKHLITATGQRVTLRCSPRSGDLSVYWYQQSLDQGLQFLIQYYNGEERAKGNILERFSAQQFPDLHSELNLSSLELGDSALYFCASSVENGELFFGEGSRLTVL.